This T cell receptor beta chain emerged from a study of blood T cell repertoires in COVID-19. Study in general: Samples of COVID-19 (acute and convalescent) were obtained from the United States, Italy and Spain.

Method: immunoSEQ multiplex PCR; TCRdb's copy keeps in-frame clones and lacks some. The sample has under 100,000 clones, about 82% seen once. The CDR3 totals 15 residues. Trimming took off 4 bases at V and 2 bases at J, with 14 bases between the two ends. Germline loops: CDR1 LNHDA, CDR2 SQIVND (reference sequence). This sequence originates from a man older than 75 with active or convalescent COVID-19. This sequence joins TRBV19 and TRBJ1-2; D remains unclear. The sample comprised peripheral blood. CDR3 bases: TGTGCCAGTAGTACCCCGCGGCAGAGAAACTATGGCTACACCTTC. Translating gives CASSTPRQRNYGYTF.